This T cell receptor beta chain was captured in a study of control samples from healthy donors and cancer patients. The table came from immunoSEQ multiplex PCR; TCRdb's copy has only in-frame clones and leaves some out. Of about 94,000 clones listed, 90% were seen once; the top ten hold about 4%. The sequence was obtained from a woman between 18 and 30 years old in good health. The sequencing sample was made of blood.

The DNA of the CDR3 is TGTGCCAGCAGTATGGCGGGAGCTAACTATGGCTACACCTTC. Protein sequence: CASSMAGANYGYTF. V gene TRBV27 combines with J gene TRBJ1-2, with D unclear. The germline CDR1 and CDR2 sequences are MNHEY and SMNVEV (reference sequence). The CDR3 has 14 amino acids. V was clipped by 5 bases and J by 0 bases, with 10 bases between them.